This T cell receptor beta chain was retrieved from a study of technical replicates of blood from several donors. TCRdb keeps only in-frame clones here, not all; method: immunoSEQ multiplex PCR. The table has 60,000 to 65,000 clones, about 87% seen once. CDR1 and CDR2 (germline): SGHRS, YFSETQ. The CDR3 totals 14 residues. Trimming shortened V by 2 bases and J by 2 bases, and 9 bases separated the two germline ends. V gene TRBV5-1 combines with J gene TRBJ2-3; D is unclear. This sequence was found in a human donor in good health. Some clones in this sample may be carry-over from other donors' samples. Sequencing used PBMCs. Here the CDR3 DNA reads TGCGCCAGCAGCTTTGGGCCGGACACAGATACGCAGTATTTT. It encodes CASSFGPDTDTQYF.